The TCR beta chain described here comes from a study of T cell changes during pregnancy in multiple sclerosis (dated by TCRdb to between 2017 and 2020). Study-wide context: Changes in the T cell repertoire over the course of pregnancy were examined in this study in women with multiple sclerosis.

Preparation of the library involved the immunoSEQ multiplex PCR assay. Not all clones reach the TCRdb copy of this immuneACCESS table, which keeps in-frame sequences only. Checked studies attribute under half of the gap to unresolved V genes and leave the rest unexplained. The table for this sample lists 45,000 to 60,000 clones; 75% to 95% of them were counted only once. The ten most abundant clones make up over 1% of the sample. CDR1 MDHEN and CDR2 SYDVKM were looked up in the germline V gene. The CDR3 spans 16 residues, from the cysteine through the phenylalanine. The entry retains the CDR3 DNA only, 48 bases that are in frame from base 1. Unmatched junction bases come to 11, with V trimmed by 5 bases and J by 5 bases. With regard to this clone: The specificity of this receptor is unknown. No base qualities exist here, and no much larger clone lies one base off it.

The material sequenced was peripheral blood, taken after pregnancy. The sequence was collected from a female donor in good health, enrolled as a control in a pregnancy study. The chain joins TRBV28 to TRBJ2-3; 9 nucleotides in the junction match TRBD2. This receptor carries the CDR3 CASSILSGRIRDTQYF. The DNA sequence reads TGTGCCAGCAGTATACTTAGCGGGAGAATTCGAGATACGCAGTATTTT.